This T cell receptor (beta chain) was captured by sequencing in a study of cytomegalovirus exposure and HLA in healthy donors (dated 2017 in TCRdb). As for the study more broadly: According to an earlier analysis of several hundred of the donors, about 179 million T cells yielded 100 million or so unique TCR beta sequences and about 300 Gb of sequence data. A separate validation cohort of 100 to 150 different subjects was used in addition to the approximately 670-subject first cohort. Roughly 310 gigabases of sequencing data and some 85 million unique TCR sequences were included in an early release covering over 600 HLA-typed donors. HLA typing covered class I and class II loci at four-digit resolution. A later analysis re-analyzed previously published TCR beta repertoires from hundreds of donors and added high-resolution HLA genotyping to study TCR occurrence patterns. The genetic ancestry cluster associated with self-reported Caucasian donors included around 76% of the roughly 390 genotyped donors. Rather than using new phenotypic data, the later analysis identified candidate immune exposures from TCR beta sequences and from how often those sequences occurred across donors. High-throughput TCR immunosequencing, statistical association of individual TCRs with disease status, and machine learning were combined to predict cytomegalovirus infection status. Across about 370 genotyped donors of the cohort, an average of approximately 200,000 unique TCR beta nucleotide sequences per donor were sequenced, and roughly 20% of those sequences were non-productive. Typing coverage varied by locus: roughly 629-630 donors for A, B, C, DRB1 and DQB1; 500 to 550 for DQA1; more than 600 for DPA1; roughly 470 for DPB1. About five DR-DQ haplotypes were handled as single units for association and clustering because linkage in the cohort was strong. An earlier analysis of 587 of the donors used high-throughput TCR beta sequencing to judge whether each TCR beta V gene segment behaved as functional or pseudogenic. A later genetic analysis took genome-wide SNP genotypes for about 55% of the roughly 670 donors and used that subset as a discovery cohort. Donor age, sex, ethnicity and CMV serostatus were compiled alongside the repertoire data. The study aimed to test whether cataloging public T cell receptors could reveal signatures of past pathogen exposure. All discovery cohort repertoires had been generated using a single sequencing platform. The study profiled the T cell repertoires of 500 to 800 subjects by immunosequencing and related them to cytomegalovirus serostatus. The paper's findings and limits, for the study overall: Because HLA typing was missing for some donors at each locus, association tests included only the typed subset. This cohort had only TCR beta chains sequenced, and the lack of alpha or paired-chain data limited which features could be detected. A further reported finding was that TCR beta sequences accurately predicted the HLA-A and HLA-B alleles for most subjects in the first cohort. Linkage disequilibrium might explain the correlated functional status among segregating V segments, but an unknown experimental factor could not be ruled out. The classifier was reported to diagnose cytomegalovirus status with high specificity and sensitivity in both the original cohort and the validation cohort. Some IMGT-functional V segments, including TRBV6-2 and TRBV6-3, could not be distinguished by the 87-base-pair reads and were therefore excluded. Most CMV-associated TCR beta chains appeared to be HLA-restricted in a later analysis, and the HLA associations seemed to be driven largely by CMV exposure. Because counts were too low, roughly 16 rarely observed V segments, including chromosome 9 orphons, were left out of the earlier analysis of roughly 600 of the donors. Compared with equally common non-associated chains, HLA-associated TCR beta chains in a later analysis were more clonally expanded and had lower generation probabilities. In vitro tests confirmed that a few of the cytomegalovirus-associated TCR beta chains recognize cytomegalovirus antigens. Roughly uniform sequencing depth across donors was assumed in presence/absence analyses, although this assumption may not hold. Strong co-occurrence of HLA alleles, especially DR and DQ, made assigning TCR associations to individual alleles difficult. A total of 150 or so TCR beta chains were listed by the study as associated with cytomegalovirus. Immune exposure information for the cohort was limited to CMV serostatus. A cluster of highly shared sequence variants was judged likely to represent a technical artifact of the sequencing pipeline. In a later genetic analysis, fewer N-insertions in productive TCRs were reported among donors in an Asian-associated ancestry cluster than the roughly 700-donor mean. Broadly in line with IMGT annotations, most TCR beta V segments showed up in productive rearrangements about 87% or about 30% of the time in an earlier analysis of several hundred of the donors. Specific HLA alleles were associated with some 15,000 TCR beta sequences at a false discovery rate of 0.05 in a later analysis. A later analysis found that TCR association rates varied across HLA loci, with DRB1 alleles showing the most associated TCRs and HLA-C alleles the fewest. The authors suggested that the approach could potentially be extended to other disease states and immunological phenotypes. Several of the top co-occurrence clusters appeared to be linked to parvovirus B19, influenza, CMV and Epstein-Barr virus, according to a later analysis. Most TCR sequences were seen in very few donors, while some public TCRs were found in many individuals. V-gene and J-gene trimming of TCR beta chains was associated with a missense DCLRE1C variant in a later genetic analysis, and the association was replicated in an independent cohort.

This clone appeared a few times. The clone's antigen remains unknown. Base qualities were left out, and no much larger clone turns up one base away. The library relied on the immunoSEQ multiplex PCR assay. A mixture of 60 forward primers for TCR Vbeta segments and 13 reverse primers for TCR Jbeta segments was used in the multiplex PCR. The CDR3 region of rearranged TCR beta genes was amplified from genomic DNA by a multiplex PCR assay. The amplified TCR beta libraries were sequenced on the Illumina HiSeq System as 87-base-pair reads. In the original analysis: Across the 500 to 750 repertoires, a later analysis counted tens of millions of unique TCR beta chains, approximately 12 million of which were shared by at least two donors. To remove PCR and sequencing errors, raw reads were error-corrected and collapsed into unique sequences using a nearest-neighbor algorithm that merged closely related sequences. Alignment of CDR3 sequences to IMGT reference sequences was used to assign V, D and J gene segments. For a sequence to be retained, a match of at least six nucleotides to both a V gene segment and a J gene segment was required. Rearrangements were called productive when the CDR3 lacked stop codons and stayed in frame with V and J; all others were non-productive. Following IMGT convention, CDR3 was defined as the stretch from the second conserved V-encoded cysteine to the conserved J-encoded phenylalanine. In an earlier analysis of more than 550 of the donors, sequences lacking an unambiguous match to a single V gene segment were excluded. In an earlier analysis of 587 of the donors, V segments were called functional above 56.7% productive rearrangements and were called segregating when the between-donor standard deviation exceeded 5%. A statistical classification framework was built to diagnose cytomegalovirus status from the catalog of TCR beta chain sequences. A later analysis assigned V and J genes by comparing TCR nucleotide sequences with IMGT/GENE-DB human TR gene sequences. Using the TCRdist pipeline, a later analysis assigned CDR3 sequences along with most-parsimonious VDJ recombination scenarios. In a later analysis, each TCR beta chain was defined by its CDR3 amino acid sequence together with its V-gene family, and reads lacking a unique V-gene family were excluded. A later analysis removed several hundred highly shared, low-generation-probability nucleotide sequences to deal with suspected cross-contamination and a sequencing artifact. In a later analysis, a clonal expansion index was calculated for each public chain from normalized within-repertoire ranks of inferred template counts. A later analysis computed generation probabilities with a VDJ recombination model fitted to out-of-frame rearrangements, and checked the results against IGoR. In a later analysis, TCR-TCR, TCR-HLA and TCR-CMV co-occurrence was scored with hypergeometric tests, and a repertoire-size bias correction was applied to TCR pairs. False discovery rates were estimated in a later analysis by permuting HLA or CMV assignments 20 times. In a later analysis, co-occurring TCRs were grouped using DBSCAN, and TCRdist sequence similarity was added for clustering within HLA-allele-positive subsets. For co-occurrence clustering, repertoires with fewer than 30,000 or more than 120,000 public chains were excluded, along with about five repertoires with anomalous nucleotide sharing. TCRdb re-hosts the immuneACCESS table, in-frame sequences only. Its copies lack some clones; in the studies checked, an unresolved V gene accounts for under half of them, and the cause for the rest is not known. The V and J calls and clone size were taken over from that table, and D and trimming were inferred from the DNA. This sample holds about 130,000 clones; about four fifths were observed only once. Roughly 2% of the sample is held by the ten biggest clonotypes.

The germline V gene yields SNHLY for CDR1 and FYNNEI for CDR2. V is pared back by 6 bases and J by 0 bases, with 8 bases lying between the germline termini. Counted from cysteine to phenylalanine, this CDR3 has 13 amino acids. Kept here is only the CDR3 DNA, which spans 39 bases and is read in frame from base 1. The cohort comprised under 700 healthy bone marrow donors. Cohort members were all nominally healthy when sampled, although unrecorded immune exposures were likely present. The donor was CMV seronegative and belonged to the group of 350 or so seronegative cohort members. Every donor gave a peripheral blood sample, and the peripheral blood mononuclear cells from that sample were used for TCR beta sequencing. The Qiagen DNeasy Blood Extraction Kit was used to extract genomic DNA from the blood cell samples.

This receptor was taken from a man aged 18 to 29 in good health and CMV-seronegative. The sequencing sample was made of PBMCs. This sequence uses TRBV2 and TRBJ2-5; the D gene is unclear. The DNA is TGTGCCAGCAGGCCATACTACCAAGAGACCCAGTACTTC. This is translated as CASRPYYQETQYF.